The clone carrying this T cell receptor beta chain appeared many times. As yet, its antigen is unknown. Genomic DNA, serving as template, underwent TCR beta VDJ and CDR3 profiling. TCRdb re-derived calls from the reads in MiXCR, one entry per CDR3 protein. In the table there are 200,000 to 250,000 distinct CDR3 sequences, around 60% of which are singletons. This sample was included in a study of CD8+CD57+ T cells in acquired aplastic anemia. On the study more broadly: Each DNA sample taken from sorted CD4+ and CD8+ cells came to 3.2 ug on average. Healthy donor CD4+ samples were sequenced to a depth that averaged about 10.8 million reads. Study results and caveats: A significant difference in CD8+ Simpson's diversity between patients and controls was not found. Overlapping CD8+ CDR3 repertoires of patients and controls contained nearly 30 shared sequences.

Germline V gene data show CDR1 as DFQATT and CDR2 as SNEGSKA (reference sequence). V was clipped by 1 base and J by 4 bases; unmatched bases: 11. This CDR3 region has 17 residues. The specimen was sorted CD4+, CD8+, or CD8+CD57+ T cells (not recorded which) from PBMCs. The V and J genes are TRBV20-1 and TRBJ2-7; 12 bases are shared with TRBD2. The receptor was isolated from a human donor in good health. Written as DNA, the CDR3 is TGCAGTGCTAGAGTTGACGGACTAGCGGGGTCCTCGTACGAGCAGTACTTC. Residues: CSARVDGLAGSSYEQYF.